This TCR beta chain was recovered during a study of chronic HIV infection and antiretroviral therapy. This CDR3 has 12 residues. V was cut by 0 bases and J by 4 bases, with 4 bases left in between. The germline gives CDR1 SGDLS, CDR2 YYNGEE. From the 5' RACE reads, TCRdb called clonotypes with MiXCR, one entry per CDR3 protein. The table lists roughly 48,000 distinct CDR3 sequences, over 15% of them singletons. The specimen was peripheral blood. The receptor comes from an adult who had HIV and had not received antiretroviral therapy, or was an uninfected healthy control (not recorded which). The chain joins TRBV9 to TRBJ2-5, with D unresolved. CDR3 in amino acids: CASSVAGETQYF. CDR3 bases: TGTGCCAGCAGCGTAGCCGGAGAGACCCAGTACTTC.